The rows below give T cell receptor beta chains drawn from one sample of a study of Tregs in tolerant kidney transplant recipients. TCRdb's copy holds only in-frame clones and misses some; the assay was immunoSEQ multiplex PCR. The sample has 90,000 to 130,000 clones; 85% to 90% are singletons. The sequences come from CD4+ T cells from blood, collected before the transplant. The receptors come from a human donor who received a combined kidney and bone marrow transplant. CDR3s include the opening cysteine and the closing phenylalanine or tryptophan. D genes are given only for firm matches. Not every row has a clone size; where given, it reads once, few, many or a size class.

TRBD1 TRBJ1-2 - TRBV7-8 TGTGCCAGCAGCACAGACCCAGGGGGCGTTTCAGGCTACACCTTC CASSTDPGGVSGYTF
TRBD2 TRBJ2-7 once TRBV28 TGTGCCAGCAGTTCCTTCGGGAGGCCTTACGAGCAGTACTTC CASSSFGRPYEQYF
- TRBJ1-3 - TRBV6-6 TGTGCCAGCAGTCAACAGAGCTCTGGAAACACCATATATTTT CASSQQSSGNTIYF
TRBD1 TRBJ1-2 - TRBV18 TGTGCCAGCTCACCGGGACAGGGCCCGACCTATGGCTACACCTTC CASSPGQGPTYGYTF
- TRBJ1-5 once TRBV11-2 TGTGCCAGCAGCCCAGGGTTGGGACAGCCCCAGCATTTT CASSPGLGQPQHF
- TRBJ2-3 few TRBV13 TGTGCCAGCAGCTTAGTGGCGGCAGATACGCAGTATTTT CASSLVAADTQYF
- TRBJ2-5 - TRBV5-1 TGCGCCAGCAGCCCTCGGACAGCACAAGAGACCCAGTACTTC CASSPRTAQETQYF
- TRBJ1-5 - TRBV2 TGTGCCAGCAGGGGGGGGGCAGGATATCAGCCCCAGCATTTT CASRGGAGYQPQHF
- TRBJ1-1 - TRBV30 TGTGCCTGGAGTAACCTACAGGGCACTGAAGCTTTCTTT CAWSNLQGTEAFF
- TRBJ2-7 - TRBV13 TGTGCCAGCAGCTTAGGTCAATTTAGGGGCGGAGTCTACGAGCAGTACTTC CASSLGQFRGGVYEQYF
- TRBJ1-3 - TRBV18 TGTGCCAGCTCACCCACAGGGTCCTCCTCTGGAAACACCATATATTTT CASSPTGSSSGNTIYF
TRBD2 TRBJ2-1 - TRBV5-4 TGTGCCAGCAGCGCGCGGGGGAGGTCCTACAATGAGCAGTTCTTC CASSARGRSYNEQFF
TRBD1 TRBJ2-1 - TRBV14 TGTGCCAGCAGCCCAAAGGCCGGAGCGGACAGGTACAATGAGCAGTTCTTC CASSPKAGADRYNEQFF
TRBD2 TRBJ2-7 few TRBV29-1 TGCAGCGTTGGTTTGGGTAGCGGGAGGGCCAGGGAGCAGTACTTC CSVGLGSGRAREQYF
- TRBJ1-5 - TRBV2 TGTGCCAGCAGTGAATCGTTGAGGGATCAGCCCCAGCATTTT CASSESLRDQPQHF
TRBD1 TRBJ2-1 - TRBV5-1 TGCGCCAGCTGGGACAGGGGCGACTACAATGAGCAGTTCTTC CASWDRGDYNEQFF
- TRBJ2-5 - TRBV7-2 TGTGCCAGCAGCCCCCCTCCCCAAGAGACCCAGTACTTC CASSPPPQETQYF
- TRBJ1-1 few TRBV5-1 TGCGCCAGCAGGCGGTCAGAAAACACTGAAGCTTTCTTT CASRRSENTEAFF
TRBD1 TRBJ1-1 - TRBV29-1 TGCAGAGAACAGGGGCGGGAAGCTTTCTTT CREQGREAFF
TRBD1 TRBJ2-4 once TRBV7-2 TGTGCCAGCAGCTTCAGACAGGGTGGGGGAAACATTCAGTACTTC CASSFRQGGGNIQYF
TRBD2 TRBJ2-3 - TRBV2 TGTGCCAGCAGAGAACTAGCGGGGGGGCCGGAAACGCAGTATTTT CASRELAGGPETQYF
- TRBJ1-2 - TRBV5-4 TGTGCCAGCAGCTTGGGCGGATTCTATGGCTACACCTTC CASSLGGFYGYTF
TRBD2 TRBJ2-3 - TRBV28 TGTGCCAGCAGTTTAGGGGCCAGCGGGATTGGTAGGGATACGCAGTATTTT CASSLGASGIGRDTQYF
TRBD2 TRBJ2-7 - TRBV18 TGTGCCAGCTCACCGGGGACTAGATTAAACGAGCAGTACTTC CASSPGTRLNEQYF
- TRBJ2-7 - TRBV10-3 TGTGCCATCAGTCCCTTAGGACAGCCCTCCTACGAGCAGTACTTC CAISPLGQPSYEQYF
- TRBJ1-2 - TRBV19 TGTGCCAGTAGATCGGGAAGTACGAACTATGGCTACACCTTC CASRSGSTNYGYTF
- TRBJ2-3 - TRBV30 TGTGCCTGGAGTACTGGTGAGGAAACAGATACGCAGTATTTT CAWSTGEETDTQYF
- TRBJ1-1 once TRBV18 TGTGCCAGCTCACCAGTCAGTTGGGGGGACACTGAAGCTTTCTTT CASSPVSWGDTEAFF
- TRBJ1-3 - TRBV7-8 TGTGCCAGCAGCTTAGCGGGGGGCCGGGGGGACACCATATATTTT CASSLAGGRGDTIYF
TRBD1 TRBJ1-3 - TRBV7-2 TGTGCCAGCAGGGTACAGGGGTTCTCTGGAAACACCATATATTTT CASRVQGFSGNTIYF
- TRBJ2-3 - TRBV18 TGTGCCAGCTCACCGCCGGCAGCGCCGGATACGCAGTATTTT CASSPPAAPDTQYF
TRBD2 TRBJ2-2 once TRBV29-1 TGCAGCGCTGGGAATCTAGCGGGGGGAACCGGGGAGCTGTTTTTT CSAGNLAGGTGELFF
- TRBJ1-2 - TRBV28 TGTGCCAGCAGTTTAATCCCCCTGAACTATGGCTACACCTTC CASSLIPLNYGYTF
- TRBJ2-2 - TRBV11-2 TGTGCCAGCAGCCTAGACGGCGGGGGCTTGAACACCGGGGAGCTGTTTTTT CASSLDGGGLNTGELFF
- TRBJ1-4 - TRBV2 TGTGCCAGCAGTGAAGCTTCGACAGTCCAATGGAAAAAACTGTTTTTT CASSEASTVQWKKLFF
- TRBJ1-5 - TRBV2 TGTGCCAGCAAGGGAGGGTGGGGTCAGCCCCAGCATTTT CASKGGWGQPQHF
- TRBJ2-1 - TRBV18 TGTGCCAGCTCACCTAGCTACAATGAGCAGTTCTTC CASSPSYNEQFF
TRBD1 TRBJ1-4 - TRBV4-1 TGCGCCAGCAGCCAAGATAGGGGGCAGGAAAAACTGTTTTTT CASSQDRGQEKLFF
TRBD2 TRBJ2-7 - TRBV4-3 TGCGCCAGCAGCCAAGCTCGGACTAGCGGGAGCGGTCCCGCCTACGAGCAGTACTTC CASSQARTSGSGPAYEQYF
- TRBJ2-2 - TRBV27 TGTGCCAGCAAGTTAGCGGCAAACACCGGGGAGCTGTTTTTT CASKLAANTGELFF
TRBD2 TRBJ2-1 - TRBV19 TGTGCCAGCACCACCCTAGCGGGAGGACACAATGAGCAGTTCTTC CASTTLAGGHNEQFF
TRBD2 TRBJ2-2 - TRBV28 TGTGCCAGCAGTTTAGGGACTAGCGGGGGCACCGGGGAGCTGTTTTTT CASSLGTSGGTGELFF
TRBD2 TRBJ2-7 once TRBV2 TGTGCCAGCAGACGCGAGGCTTTACTAGCGGGGGCTTACGAGCAGTACTTC CASRREALLAGAYEQYF
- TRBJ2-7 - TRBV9 TGTGCCAGCAGCGTAGGAGCCGGGATAAGGGAAGGCGAGCAGTACTTC CASSVGAGIREGEQYF
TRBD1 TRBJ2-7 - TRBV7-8 TGTGCCAGCAGCTTAATCCCCCGGACAGGGTCAGGGTACGAGCAGTACTTC CASSLIPRTGSGYEQYF
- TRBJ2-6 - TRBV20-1 TGCAGCCTATCTGGGGCCAACGTCCTGACTTTC CSLSGANVLTF
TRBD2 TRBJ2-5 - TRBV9 TGTGCCAGCAGCGTATTAGCTAGCGGGAGGGGAGAGACCCAGTACTTC CASSVLASGRGETQYF
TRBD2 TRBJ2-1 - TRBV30 TGTGCCTGGAGCGCCCTAGCGGGATTCTACAATGAGCAGTTCTTC CAWSALAGFYNEQFF
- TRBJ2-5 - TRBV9 TGTGCCAGCAGCCTCCGGACCAGAGGGGAGACCCAGTACTTC CASSLRTRGETQYF